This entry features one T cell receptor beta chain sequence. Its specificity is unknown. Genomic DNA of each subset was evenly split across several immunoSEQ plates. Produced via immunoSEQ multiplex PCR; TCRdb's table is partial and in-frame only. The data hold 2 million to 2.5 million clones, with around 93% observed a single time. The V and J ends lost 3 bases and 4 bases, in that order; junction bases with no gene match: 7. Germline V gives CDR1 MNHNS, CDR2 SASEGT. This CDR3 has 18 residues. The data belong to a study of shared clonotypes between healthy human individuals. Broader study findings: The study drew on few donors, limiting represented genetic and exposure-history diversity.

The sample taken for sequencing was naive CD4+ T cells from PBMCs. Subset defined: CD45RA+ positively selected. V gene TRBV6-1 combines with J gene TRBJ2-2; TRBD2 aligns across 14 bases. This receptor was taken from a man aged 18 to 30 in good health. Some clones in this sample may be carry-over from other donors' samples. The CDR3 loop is CASSDPGLAGGGTGELFF. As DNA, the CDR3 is TGTGCCAGCAGTGACCCAGGACTAGCGGGAGGTGGCACCGGGGAGCTGTTTTTT.